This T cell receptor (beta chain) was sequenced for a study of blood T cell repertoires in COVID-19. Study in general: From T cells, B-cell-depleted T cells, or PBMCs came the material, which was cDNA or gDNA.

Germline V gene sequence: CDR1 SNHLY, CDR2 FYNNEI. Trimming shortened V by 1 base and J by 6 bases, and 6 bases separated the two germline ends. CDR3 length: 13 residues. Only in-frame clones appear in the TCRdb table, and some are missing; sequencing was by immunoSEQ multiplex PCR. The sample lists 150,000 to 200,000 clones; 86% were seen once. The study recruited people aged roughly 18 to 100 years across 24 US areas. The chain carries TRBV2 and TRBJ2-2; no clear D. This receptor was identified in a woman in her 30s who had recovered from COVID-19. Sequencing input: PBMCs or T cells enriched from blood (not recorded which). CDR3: CASSEERAGELFF. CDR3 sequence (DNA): TGTGCCAGCAGTGAAGAACGGGCCGGGGAGCTGTTTTTT. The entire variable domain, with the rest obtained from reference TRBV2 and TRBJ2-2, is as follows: EPEVTQTPSHQVTQMGQEVILRCVPISNHLYFYWYRQILGQKVEFLVSFYNNEISEKSEIFDDQFSVERPDGSNFTLKIRSTKLEDSAMYFCASSEERAGELFFGEGSRLTVL.